A single sample gave rise to the 30 T cell receptor beta chains below, sequenced in a study of T-cell reconstitution after alpha-beta-depleted transplantation in children. Unique molecular identifiers were incorporated during preparation of the TCRbeta library. Each CDR3 protein is one row after TCRdb ran MiXCR on the PCR reads. The data show hundreds of thousands of distinct CDR3 sequences, roughly a tenth seen once. The sample consisted of PBMCs from the stem cell graft donor, taken from the stem cell graft. The source of these receptors is a human donor who donated a stem cell graft to a child with acute lymphoblastic leukemia.

This clonotype occurred a few times. The chain combines TRBV20-1 with TRBJ1-2, with D unresolved. The germline gives CDR1 DFQATT, CDR2 SNEGSKA (reference sequence). Trimming shortened V by 2 bases and J by 3 bases, and 10 bases separated the two germline ends. CDR3 length: 13 residues. In DNA form, the CDR3 reads TGCAGTGCTAGATGGGGAGTGGACTATGGCTACACCTTC. Protein: CSARWGVDYGYTF.

This clonotype has only a few counts. This CDR3 is CASSQDWDRDSTDTQYF. In DNA form, the CDR3 reads TGTGCCAGCAGCCAAGATTGGGACAGGGATAGCACAGATACGCAGTATTTT. V usage is TRBV14 and J usage is TRBJ2-3; 9 positions agree with TRBD1. This CDR3 spans 17 amino acids. V gave up 0 bases and J gave up 0 bases; unmatched junction bases: 4. CDR1 SGHDN and CDR2 FVKESK come from the germline V gene.

The chain is built from TRBV28 and TRBJ2-7, with 8 bases identical to TRBD2. The V and J ends lost 3 bases and 6 bases, in that order; junction bases with no gene match: 10. Germline CDR1 MDHEN, CDR2 SYDVKM. The CDR3 extends over 15 amino acids. The CDR3: CASSLSQRGRGEQYF. For the CDR3, the DNA is TGTGCCAGCAGTTTGAGCCAGCGGGGGCGCGGCGAGCAGTACTTC.

This clonotype was picked up many times. V is TRBV6-5 and J is TRBJ1-1; D possibly corresponds to TRBD1 (5 bases). Between the trimmed V and J ends, which lost 2 bases and 1 base, there was a span of 8 bases. CDR1 is MNHEY and CDR2 is SVGAGI in the germline V gene. The CDR3 is 14 residues long. In DNA form, the CDR3 reads TGTGCCAGCAGTTACGATAGGGGGAACACTGAAGCTTTCTTT. It yields the protein CASSYDRGNTEAFF.

The chain employs TRBV12-3 or TRBV12-4 and TRBJ1-2, with unresolved D. The germline V and J ends were trimmed by 6 bases and 4 bases, with 12 bases remaining between them. The CDR3 spans 13 residues. The CDR3 nucleotides are TGTGCCAGCAGCCCGAATACAGTCTATGGCTACACCTTC. Amino acid sequence: CASSPNTVYGYTF.

V gene TRBV12-3 or TRBV12-4 combines with J gene TRBJ2-3, with TRBD2 matching over 8 bases. Unmatched junction bases numbered 4, after V lost 4 bases and J lost 4 bases. The CDR3 contains 14 residues. CDR3 DNA sequence: TGTGCCAGCAGTTCCTACGGGGGGGCAGATACGCAGTATTTT. Its translation: CASSSYGGADTQYF.

There are a few counts of this clonotype. The rearrangement joins TRBV20-1 to TRBJ2-7; D possibly uses TRBD1 or TRBD2 (6 bases each). CDR3 length: 14 amino acids. Deletions cut 6 bases from V and 3 bases from J, with 18 bases between. Germline assignment: CDR1 DFQATT and CDR2 SNEGSKA (reference sequence). The CDR3 nucleotides are TGCAGTGCCGCCCTTTCGGGGGACATCTACGAGCAGTACTTC. The encoded protein is CSAALSGDIYEQYF.

The J gene is TRBJ2-5, the V gene TRBV7-2; 10 bases are a match to TRBD2. The CDR3 contains 15 residues. The V gene end was trimmed by 5 bases and the J gene end by 1 base; junction bases not matched to a gene: 4. CDR1 SGHTA and CDR2 FQGNSA come from the germline V gene. The CDR3 coding sequence is TGTGCCAGCAGCCTCCAGCGGGGGGGCCAAGAGACCCAGTACTTC. Residues: CASSLQRGGQETQYF.

This clonotype was counted a few times. V gene TRBV5-5 combines with J gene TRBJ2-3; 8 positions match TRBD1. V lost 2 bases, J lost 2 bases, and 10 bases stayed unmatched. This CDR3 contains 17 residues. Per the germline V gene, CDR1 is SGHKS and CDR2 is YYEKEE (reference sequence). This chain's CDR3 is CASSFLAGGLNTDTQYF. DNA of the CDR3: TGTGCCAGCAGCTTTTTGGCAGGGGGCTTAAACACAGATACGCAGTATTTT.

This chain joins TRBV27 and TRBJ1-5; 10 positions match TRBD1. This CDR3 contains 17 residues. J lost 2 bases, V lost 2 bases, and 6 bases had no gene match. Germline assignment: CDR1 MNHEY and CDR2 SMNVEV (reference sequence). CDR3 DNA: TGTGCCAGCAGTTTACGAGGGACAGGGGATCGCAATCAGCCCCAGCATTTT. Translating it yields CASSLRGTGDRNQPQHF.

This clonotype showed up many times. V is TRBV20-1 and J is TRBJ2-3, with 7 bases aligning to TRBD2. CDR3 length: 16 residues. With 4 bases clipped from V and 0 bases from J, the junction kept 10 bases outside the gene matches. Germline CDR1 is DFQATT and CDR2 is SNEGSKA (reference sequence). The CDR3 nucleotides read TGCAGTGCTATCCCCATGACTAGCCGGAGCACAGATACGCAGTATTTT. Translation gives CSAIPMTSRSTDTQYF.

The chain has TRBV7-8 and TRBJ1-4; D is uncertain. Germline V gene lookup returns CDR1 SGHVS and CDR2 FQNEAQ. This CDR3 is 17 amino acids long. V dropped 1 base and J dropped 4 bases, with 16 bases sitting between them. The CDR3 nucleotides are TGTGCCAGCAGCTTAGGTCGGGGTTCGGGCCGTAATGAAAAACTGTTTTTT. This gives the protein CASSLGRGSGRNEKLFF.

There are many counts of this clonotype. This chain joins TRBV3-1 and TRBJ2-3; weak D call: TRBD1 (5 bases). Germline assignment: CDR1 LGHDT and CDR2 YNNKEL (reference sequence). The CDR3 totals 15 residues. V shed 1 base and J shed 3 bases, with 11 bases lying between them. The CDR3 nucleotides are TGTGCCAGCAGCCAAGTGCAGGGTGAAACAGATACGCAGTATTTT. It encodes CASSQVQGETDTQYF.

This clonotype appeared a few times. This chain connects TRBV20-1 to TRBJ2-1; TRBD2 is a possible D gene (5 bases). The V and J ends lost 5 bases and 4 bases respectively, with 15 bases between them. The CDR3 is 14 residues long. Per germline, CDR1 DFQATT and CDR2 SNEGSKA (reference sequence). In nucleotides, the CDR3 is TGCAGTGCTGGAAGGGTCGGGGAATACAATGAGCAGTTCTTC. It specifies CSAGRVGEYNEQFF.

This clonotype has a handful of counts. The rearrangement uses TRBV6-1 and TRBJ2-1; possibly TRBD1 for D (5 bases). Germline CDR1 and CDR2: MNHNS and SASEGT. The CDR3 totals 14 residues. Trimming cost V 6 bases and J 8 bases, with 17 bases left between them. The CDR3 DNA sequence: TGTGCCAGCAGATTCCTGGCCCAGGGCGATGAGCAGTTCTTC. This gives the protein CASRFLAQGDEQFF.

This clonotype was seen a handful of times. This rearrangement joins TRBV6-5 to TRBJ1-2; 8 bases align to TRBD1. The CDR3 sequence is 16 residues long. V was clipped by 5 bases and J by 1 base; unmatched bases: 9. Germline V gene data show CDR1 as MNHEY and CDR2 as SVGAGI. The CDR3 loop is CASSTYDRGFNYGYTF. The CDR3 DNA follows: TGTGCCAGCAGTACATACGACAGGGGATTTAACTATGGCTACACCTTC.

J is TRBJ1-1 and V is TRBV27, with 9 bases lining up with TRBD1. V dropped 6 bases and J dropped 4; count of bases not matched to a gene: 15. Germline V gene sequence: CDR1 MNHEY, CDR2 SMNVEV (reference sequence). This CDR3 is built from 17 residues. For the CDR3, the DNA is TGTGCCAGCAGGGTACTAGTACAGGGGGCGCGAGGCACTGAAGCTTTCTTT. Translation: CASRVLVQGARGTEAFF.

As regards this clonotype: This sequence may be a read error, since a much larger clone differs from it by one base. This chain links TRBV4-3 with TRBJ2-1; 8 bases map to TRBD1. Germline V CDR1 and CDR2: LGHNA, YSLEER. This CDR3 is built from 20 residues. V trimming: 1 base; J trimming: 1 base; junction bases outside the gene matches: 15. The CDR3 bases are TGCGCCAGCAGCCAAGCTCCCGGGACAGGCTTTGTAGGGTCCTACAATGAGCAGTTCTTC. Protein sequence: CASSQAPGTGFVGSYNEQFF.

This clonotype was seen a handful of times. This chain joins TRBV6-1 and TRBJ1-6; 7 nucleotides agree with TRBD1. The V gene's germline CDR1 is MNHNS and CDR2 SASEGT. The CDR3 is made up of 18 amino acids. Germline trimming cut 2 bases from V and 7 bases from J; bases unmatched to any gene: 14. CDR3 sequence reads: CASSELRTDRPNNSPLHF. The CDR3 DNA reads as TGTGCCAGCAGTGAACTAAGGACGGACAGGCCTAACAATTCACCCCTCCACTTT.

This clonotype came up a few times. The V gene is TRBV11-2, the J gene TRBJ2-7; D may correspond to TRBD1 or TRBD2 (5 bases each). Deletions cut 5 bases from V and 1 base from J, with 15 bases between. The CDR3 extends over 15 amino acids. In germline, CDR1 is SGHAT, CDR2 FQNNGV. CDR3 in DNA: TGTGCCAGCAGCAACGCCGGGACGGAATCCTACGAGCAGTACTTC. Protein: CASSNAGTESYEQYF. The full variable domain, completed using reference TRBV11-2 and TRBJ2-7, is EAGVAQSPRYKIIEKRQSVAFWCNPISGHATLYWYQQILGQGPKLLIQFQNNGVVDDSQLPKDRFSAERLKGVDSTLKIQPAKLEDSAVYLCASSNAGTESYEQYFGPGTRLTVT.

This chain links TRBV10-2 with TRBJ2-3; TRBD2 matches 13 bases. The CDR3 runs 18 residues. V shed 2 bases, J shed 0 bases, and the junction held 5 bases outside the gene matches. CDR1 and CDR2 (germline): WSHSY, SAAADI. The chain's CDR3 is CASSERGTSGASTDTQYF. The DNA for the CDR3 is TGCGCCAGCAGTGAGCGGGGGACTAGCGGGGCAAGCACAGATACGCAGTATTTT.

This clonotype came up many times. The J gene is TRBJ1-1, the V gene TRBV4-2, with 7 bases fitting TRBD1. Germline trimming cut 3 bases from V and 7 bases from J; bases unmatched to any gene: 8. Germline CDR1 LGHNA, CDR2 YNFKEQ. This CDR3 is built from 14 residues. The CDR3 region is CASSQPGTALEAFF. CDR3 nucleotides: TGTGCCAGCAGCCAGCCTGGGACAGCACTTGAAGCTTTCTTT.

A few counts support this clonotype. The chain uses TRBV6-1 and TRBJ1-2, with TRBD1 as a possible D gene (5 bases). V was shortened by 3 bases and J by 5 bases, with 7 bases between the two germline ends. The CDR3 sequence is 12 residues long. The germline V gene encodes CDR1 MNHNS and CDR2 SASEGT. CDR3 protein: CASSEGLYGYTF. The CDR3 DNA sequence: TGTGCCAGCAGTGAGGGACTATATGGCTACACCTTC.

At least ten counts were recorded for this clonotype. The rearrangement joins TRBV5-1 to TRBJ2-7; D remains unclear. Germline V gene lookup returns CDR1 SGHRS and CDR2 YFSETQ. The CDR3 loop spans 15 amino acids. V lost 0 bases and J lost 2, with 12 bases in between. CDR3 region: CASSLVGWVAYEQYF. CDR3 bases: TGCGCCAGCAGCTTGGTCGGGTGGGTGGCCTACGAGCAGTACTTC.

This chain joins TRBV14 and TRBJ1-2; TRBD1 is a possible D gene (6 bases). Looked up from germline, CDR1 is SGHDN and CDR2 is FVKESK. The CDR3 length is 18 residues. The V end was cut by 0 bases, the J end by 4 bases, with 21 bases between. In DNA, the CDR3 is TGTGCCAGCAGCCAAGATTTTGCGACAGGATTCCCCATCTATGGCTACACCTTC. Translating gives CASSQDFATGFPIYGYTF.

This clonotype was seen many times. V usage is TRBV5-1 and J usage is TRBJ2-2; the D call may be TRBD1 or TRBD2 (5 bases each). This CDR3 spans 15 amino acids. V dropped 7 bases and J dropped 5 bases, with 18 bases sitting between them. The germline V gene encodes CDR1 SGHRS and CDR2 YFSETQ. The CDR3 region has the DNA TGCGCCAGCCAACTGGGGACGACTGGGACCGGGGAGCTGTTTTTT. It codes for CASQLGTTGTGELFF.

This clonotype showed up many times. V usage is TRBV3-1 and J usage is TRBJ2-5, with 7 bases matching TRBD2. Unmatched junction bases numbered 6, after V lost 0 bases and J lost 5 bases. This CDR3 is built from 15 residues. In germline, CDR1 is LGHDT, CDR2 YNNKEL (reference sequence). DNA for the CDR3: TGTGCCAGCAGCCAAGATCCGGGGGGTGGGGAGACCCAGTACTTC. Translated: CASSQDPGGGETQYF.

This clonotype was observed many times. In DNA form, the CDR3 reads TGTGCCAGCAGTTTTGCAGGGGACTCTGGAAACACCATATATTTT. Amino acid sequence: CASSFAGDSGNTIYF. This rearrangement joins TRBV12-3 or TRBV12-4 to TRBJ1-3, with D perhaps matching TRBD1 (6 bases). The CDR3 consists of 15 residues. V dropped 3 bases and J dropped 0 bases, with 9 bases sitting between them.

V and J are TRBV6-1 and TRBJ2-5; D unclear. V lost 5 bases to trimming and J lost 6 bases, with 7 bases between them. CDR3 size: 11 residues. CDR1 is MNHNS, CDR2 SASEGT, per germline. The CDR3 sequence: CASSNGKTQYF. The CDR3 bases are TGTGCCAGCAGTAACGGAAAGACCCAGTACTTC.

The chain links TRBV6-1 to TRBJ2-4; D call uncertain. This CDR3 contains 14 residues. The V and J ends lost 0 bases and 10 bases respectively, with 13 bases between them. In germline, CDR1 is MNHNS, CDR2 SASEGT. The CDR3 is CASSEALTPMIQYF. CDR3 DNA sequence: TGTGCCAGCAGTGAAGCGCTCACCCCAATGATTCAGTACTTC.